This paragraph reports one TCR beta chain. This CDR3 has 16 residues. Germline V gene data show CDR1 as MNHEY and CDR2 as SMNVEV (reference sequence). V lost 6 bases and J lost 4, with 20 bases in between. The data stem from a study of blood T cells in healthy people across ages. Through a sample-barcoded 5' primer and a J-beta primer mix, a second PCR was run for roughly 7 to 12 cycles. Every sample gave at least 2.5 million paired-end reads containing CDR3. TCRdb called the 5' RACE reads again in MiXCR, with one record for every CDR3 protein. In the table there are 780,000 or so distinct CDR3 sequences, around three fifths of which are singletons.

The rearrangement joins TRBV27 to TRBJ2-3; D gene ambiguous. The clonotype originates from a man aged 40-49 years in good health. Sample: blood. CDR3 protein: CASRLSIRPPADTQYF. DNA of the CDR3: TGTGCCAGCAGACTCTCGATTAGGCCCCCGGCAGATACGCAGTATTTT.